A single sample is the source of the 8 T cell receptor beta chains below, sequenced in a study of T cells in Graves' hyperthyroidism and ophthalmopathy. Amplified regions were TCR beta CDR3 sequences from RNA transcripts. HTBI primers were used for first-round RT-PCR of the TCR CDR3. TCRdb reprocessed the multiplex PCR reads via MiXCR and lists one record per CDR3 protein. The sample has some 570,000 distinct CDR3 sequences; 13% to 15% are singletons. The sample was blood. Every receptor here comes from a woman younger than 35 with Graves' ophthalmopathy.

This clonotype was seen many times. The chain carries TRBV7-3 and TRBJ2-3; perhaps TRBD2 as D (5 bases). The CDR3 has 13 amino acids. Trimming took 5 bases from V and 5 from J, leaving 11 bases between them. CDR1 is SGHTA and CDR2 is FQGTGA in the germline V gene. CDR3 region: CASSPGNEDTQYF. The DNA for the CDR3 is TGTGCCAGCAGCCCGGGAAATGAAGATACGCAGTATTTT.

This clonotype was counted many times. In DNA form, the CDR3 reads TGTGCCAGCAGCTCAAAAGTGGGTTTAGCCAAAAACATTCAGTACTTC. Translation: CASSSKVGLAKNIQYF. The rearrangement uses TRBV7-9 and TRBJ2-4; D remains ambiguous. Germline CDR1 reads SEHNR; CDR2 reads FQNEAQ (reference sequence). The CDR3 is made up of 16 amino acids. The ends were cut back, 4 bases at V and 0 bases at J, with 13 bases in the middle. Full variable domain (rest looked up from reference TRBV7-9 and TRBJ2-4): DTGVSQNPRHKITKRGQNVTFRCDPISEHNRLYWYRQTLGQGPEFLTYFQNEAQLEKSRLLSDRFSAERPKGSFSTLEIQRTEQGDSAMYLCASSSKVGLAKNIQYFGAGTRLSVL.

This clonotype was seen many times. V and J are TRBV27 and TRBJ1-5, with 7 bases matching TRBD1. V lost 6 bases, J lost 5 bases, and 10 bases stayed unmatched. There are 15 residues in the CDR3. Germline values: CDR1 MNHEY, CDR2 SMNVEV (reference sequence). The CDR3 DNA reads TGTGCCAGCAGACCGTTAGGGGACAGTTATCAGCCCCAGCATTTT. This codes for CASRPLGDSYQPQHF.

The chain links TRBV27 to TRBJ2-7; the match to TRBD1 covers 7 bases. The trim removed 6 bases at V and 6 bases at J, leaving 8 bases unmatched. In germline, CDR1 is MNHEY, CDR2 SMNVEV (reference sequence). CDR3 length: 13 residues. As DNA, the CDR3 is TGTGCCAGCAGCCTTTCGACAGGGAGCGAGCAGTACTTC. Protein product: CASSLSTGSEQYF.

This clonotype was found many times. The chain carries TRBV7-2 and TRBJ1-4; 8 bases map to TRBD1. CDR1 is SGHTA, CDR2 FQGNSA, per germline. J gave up 7 bases and V 3 bases, and 4 bases lay outside the gene matches. The CDR3 length is 14 residues. CDR3 nucleotides: TGTGCCAGCAGCTTGACAGGGGCTGGTGAAAAACTGTTTTTT. Protein: CASSLTGAGEKLFF. Full variable domain (rest looked up from reference TRBV7-2 and TRBJ1-4): GAGVSQSPSNKVTEKGKDVELRCDPISGHTALYWYRQSLGQGLEFLIYFQGNSAPDKSGLPSDRFSAERTGGSVSTLTIQRTQQEDSAVYLCASSLTGAGEKLFFGSGTQLSVL.

The genes are TRBV4-1 and TRBJ1-1; a weak D match, TRBD1 (6 bases). V was trimmed by 1 base and J by 1 base, leaving 16 bases between them. Per germline, CDR1 MGHRA and CDR2 YSYEKL. The CDR3 runs 17 residues. CDR3 nucleotide sequence: TGCGCCAGCAGCCAAGGCCCAGGGGTGGTGAGGAACACTGAAGCTTTCTTT. Translation: CASSQGPGVVRNTEAFF.

This clonotype was picked up many times. The J gene is TRBJ2-3, the V gene TRBV20-1; D ambiguous. The CDR3 has 14 residues. V was shortened by 2 bases and J by 0 bases, with 9 bases between the two germline ends. The germline CDR1 and CDR2 sequences are DFQATT and SNEGSKA (reference sequence). The CDR3 sequence: CSARNSLSTDTQYF. The CDR3 bases are TGCAGTGCTAGAAACAGCCTAAGCACAGATACGCAGTATTTT.

In this sample, this clonotype turned up once. This could be a read error, since a much larger clone is one nucleotide away. The rearrangement uses TRBV11-2 and TRBJ2-5; D is unresolved. CDR1 SGHAT and CDR2 FQNNGV come from the germline V gene. The CDR3 spans 15 residues. Here the CDR3 DNA reads TGTGTCAGCAGCTTAGGATCGGTTTCTCAAGAGACCCAGTACTTC. Its protein is CVSSLGSVSQETQYF.